This T cell receptor (beta chain) was recovered during a study of cytomegalovirus exposure and HLA in healthy donors. The PCR contained 60 Vbeta and 13 Jbeta primers. Measured with immunoSEQ multiplex PCR; TCRdb has only the in-frame clones, and not every one. Of about 150,000 clones in the sample, about 60% were seen once. This clone was found a few times. The antigen is unknown. Healthy individuals who donated bone marrow served as the donors. Study-wide results and caveats: A later analysis, which compared TCR beta chains of equal frequency, found the HLA-associated ones more clonally expanded. Productive rates of about 87% or about 30% were seen for most TCR beta V segments in an earlier analysis.

The CDR3 has 14 amino acids. CDR1 and CDR2 from the germline V gene are MNHNY and SVGAGI (reference sequence). V shed 6 bases and J shed 3 bases, with 14 bases lying between them. Sequencing was done on a sample of PBMCs. This chain uses TRBV6-6 with TRBJ1-1; TRBD1 might be the D (5 bases). The TCR comes from a woman aged 60-75 years in good health and CMV-seropositive. As DNA, the CDR3 is TGTGCCAGCAGCTGGACGTGGGGGGACACTGAAGCTTTCTTT. Its protein product is CASSWTWGDTEAFF.